A selection of T cell receptor beta chains follows, all from one sample in a study of shared clonotypes between healthy human individuals. Profiled with immunoSEQ multiplex PCR; TCRdb holds only in-frame clones, not every one. The sample carries about 460,000 clones, 70% to 80% recorded once. The sample taken for sequencing was PBMCs. Every receptor here comes from a woman aged 40 to 50 in good health. Some clones in this sample may be carry-over from other donors' samples. Each CDR3 is given with its conserved first and last residue. The D gene is left open where the match is weak. Clone size is given for some rows only: seen once, a few or many times, or a class if the clone is expanded.

D,J,size,V,CDR3,DNA
-,TRBJ2-1,-,TRBV9,CASSARGSFSYNEQFF,TGTGCCAGCAGCGCGAGAGGGAGTTTTTCCTACAATGAGCAGTTCTTC
-,TRBJ2-3,few,TRBV6-5,CASTNPPGDTQYF,TGTGCCAGCACCAATCCACCCGGAGATACGCAGTATTTT
-,TRBJ2-3,-,TRBV10-3,CAISELHPNQGDTQYF,TGTGCCATCAGTGAGTTGCATCCTAATCAGGGAGATACGCAGTATTTT
-,TRBJ2-5,-,TRBV9,CASSGDWRETQYF,TGTGCCAGCAGCGGAGACTGGAGGGAGACCCAGTACTTC
TRBD1,TRBJ1-2,-,TRBV27,CASSSLRQGATRGYTF,TGTGCCAGCAGTTCCTTACGACAGGGGGCTACGCGCGGCTACACCTTC
-,TRBJ1-3,-,TRBV6-6,CASSYSGRLSGNTIYF,TGTGCCAGCAGTTACTCGGGCAGACTCTCTGGAAACACCATATATTTT
TRBD1,TRBJ2-3,-,TRBV5-1,CASSRDRAEDTQYF,TGCGCCAGCAGCCGGGACAGGGCTGAAGATACGCAGTATTTT
-,TRBJ1-2,-,TRBV27,CASSLYGGPRGWANYGYTF,TGTGCCAGCAGTTTATACGGCGGACCTAGAGGATGGGCTAACTATGGCTACACCTTC
-,TRBJ2-7,-,TRBV4-2,CASSQDRLSQYF,TGTGCCAGCAGCCAAGATAGATTATCGCAGTACTTC
TRBD2,TRBJ2-4,-,TRBV7-2,CASSPRRETTLAKNIQYF,TGTGCCAGCAGCCCGCGGCGGGAGACTACTCTAGCCAAAAACATTCAGTACTTC
TRBD2,TRBJ2-7,few,TRBV7-2,CASRLSGRGSYEQYF,TGTGCCAGCAGACTCAGCGGGAGAGGTTCATACGAGCAGTACTTC
-,TRBJ2-5,-,TRBV5-4,CASSGDISAAGETQYF,TGTGCCAGCAGCGGGGACATTAGCGCAGCCGGGGAGACCCAGTACTTC
TRBD1,TRBJ2-1,-,TRBV7-9,CASSLGQFDEQFF,TGTGCCAGCAGCCTGGGACAGTTCGATGAGCAGTTCTTC
-,TRBJ1-3,-,TRBV30,CAWKMGGNTIYF,TGTGCCTGGAAGATGGGGGGAAACACCATATATTTT
-,TRBJ2-3,-,TRBV18,CASSPPTGPDTQYF,TGTGCCAGCTCACCACCAACAGGCCCAGATACGCAGTATTTT
TRBD2,TRBJ2-2,-,TRBV5-4,CASSLMTSGYTGELFF,TGTGCCAGCAGCTTGATGACTAGCGGATATACCGGGGAGCTGTTTTTT
TRBD1,TRBJ1-4,-,TRBV2,CASGTGFPNEKLFF,TGTGCCAGCGGGACAGGATTCCCTAATGAAAAACTGTTTTTT
-,TRBJ2-1,-,TRBV4-3,CASSQGLEIRGNEQFF,TGCGCCAGCAGCCAAGGGTTAGAGATCCGGGGCAATGAGCAGTTCTTC
-,TRBJ2-7,-,TRBV2,CASSERAEQQQYF,TGTGCCAGCAGTGAGAGGGCCGAACAACAGCAGTACTTC
-,TRBJ2-7,-,TRBV28,CASTETDPSYEQYF,TGTGCCAGCACCGAAACTGACCCTTCCTACGAGCAGTACTTC
TRBD1,TRBJ1-5,once,TRBV27,CASSLEIVVPGGEYSNQPQHF,TGTGCCAGCAGTTTAGAAATCGTGGTCCCAGGGGGGGAGTATAGCAATCAGCCCCAGCATTTT
-,TRBJ2-6,-,TRBV7-6,CASSLVPPGAGANVLTF,TGTGCCAGCAGCTTAGTCCCGCCGGGGGCTGGGGCCAACGTCCTGACTTTC
-,TRBJ1-2,-,TRBV2,CASSEQAWSYTF,TGTGCCAGCAGTGAACAGGCTTGGAGCTACACCTTC
-,TRBJ2-2,once,TRBV11-2,CASSTLGFYGELFF,TGTGCCAGCAGCACTCTAGGTTTTTACGGGGAGCTGTTTTTT
-,TRBJ1-1,few,TRBV28,CASSLQDGPEAFF,TGTGCCAGCAGTTTACAGGACGGGCCTGAAGCTTTCTTT
-,TRBJ1-1,-,TRBV7-2,CASSRTQVSEAFF,TGTGCCAGCAGCCGGACCCAGGTATCTGAAGCTTTCTTT
TRBD1,TRBJ2-7,-,TRBV10-2,CASSESNRGSYEQYF,TGCGCCAGCAGTGAGTCGAACAGGGGCTCCTACGAGCAGTACTTC
-,TRBJ2-3,few,TRBV19,CASSTFTDTQYF,TGTGCCAGTAGTACTTTCACAGATACGCAGTATTTT
-,TRBJ2-1,-,TRBV15,CATSGGASGQKQFF,TGTGCCACCAGCGGGGGGGCTAGCGGACAAAAGCAGTTCTTC
-,TRBJ1-1,once,TRBV28,CASSYRDTNTEAFF,TGTGCCAGCAGCTATAGGGACACCAACACTGAAGCTTTCTTT
-,TRBJ2-1,-,TRBV9,CASSAISSSRNEQFF,TGTGCCAGCAGCGCAATTAGTTCGTCTCGGAATGAGCAGTTCTTC
-,TRBJ2-7,-,TRBV30,CAWSQGGELYEQYF,TGTGCCTGGAGTCAGGGAGGTGAACTCTACGAGCAGTACTTC
-,TRBJ1-4,-,TRBV6-6,CASSHREDEKLFF,TGTGCCAGCAGCCACCGGGAGGATGAAAAACTGTTTTTT
-,TRBJ1-4,-,TRBV6-5,CASSPLRLEKLFF,TGTGCCAGCAGCCCCCTACGTCTTGAAAAACTGTTTTTT
TRBD1,TRBJ1-3,many,TRBV28,CASLPQGAAGNTIYF,TGTGCCAGCCTGCCCCAGGGGGCGGCCGGAAACACCATATATTTT
-,TRBJ2-7,-,TRBV7-3,CASSPRGSYEQYF,TGTGCCAGCAGCCCCCGGGGATCCTACGAGCAGTACTTC
-,TRBJ2-3,few,TRBV5-1,CASSLSASGTDTQYF,TGCGCCAGCAGCTTGAGCGCTAGCGGCACAGATACGCAGTATTTT
TRBD1,TRBJ1-1,-,TRBV6-5,CASSYLGTGGHTEAFF,TGTGCCAGCAGTTACTTGGGGACAGGGGGGCACACTGAAGCTTTCTTT
-,TRBJ1-4,-,TRBV6-6,CASSYAGEEKLFF,TGTGCCAGCAGTTATGCTGGGGAGGAAAAACTGTTTTTT
TRBD2,TRBJ2-2,few,TRBV28,CASSSLRLADGSSNTGELFF,TGTGCCAGCAGTTCCCTCAGACTAGCGGACGGAAGCTCGAACACCGGGGAGCTGTTTTTT
TRBD1,TRBJ2-7,-,TRBV6-6,CASRPGTGFYEQYF,TGTGCCAGCAGGCCCGGGACAGGGTTCTACGAGCAGTACTTC
-,TRBJ1-1,-,TRBV9,CASSKGRNTEAFF,TGTGCCAGCAGCAAAGGGCGGAACACTGAAGCTTTCTTT
TRBD2,TRBJ2-7,few,TRBV4-1,CASSQDLAGNSYEQYF,TGCGCCAGCAGCCAAGATCTAGCGGGAAACTCCTACGAGCAGTACTTC
TRBD2,TRBJ2-2,-,TRBV29-1,CSAGTSGRAGELFF,TGCAGCGCTGGGACTAGCGGGAGGGCCGGGGAGCTGTTTTTT
-,TRBJ2-7,-,TRBV21-1,CASTFPKDIRRDEQYF,TGTGCCAGCACCTTTCCTAAGGACATTCGTAGGGACGAGCAGTACTTC
TRBD2,TRBJ2-3,-,TRBV28,CASSLAGTTDTQYF,TGTGCCAGCAGTCTAGCGGGTACGACAGATACGCAGTATTTT
-,TRBJ1-3,once,TRBV7-8,CASSLAQGVQRTSGNTIYF,TGTGCCAGCAGCTTAGCGCAAGGAGTACAGAGAACCTCTGGAAACACCATATATTTT
-,TRBJ2-5,-,TRBV15,CATSRDGRETQYF,TGTGCCACCAGCAGAGATGGGAGAGAGACCCAGTACTTC
TRBD1,TRBJ1-1,-,TRBV7-6,CASSPGQGVEAFF,TGTGCCAGCAGCCCGGGACAGGGCGTTGAAGCTTTCTTT